This T cell receptor (beta chain) was captured by sequencing in a study of blood T cells in healthy people across ages. Germline CDR1 SQVTM, CDR2 ANQGSEA. The CDR3 spans 13 residues. Between the trimmed V and J ends, which lost 5 bases and 5 bases, there was a span of 16 bases. With a J-beta primer mix and a sample-barcoded 5' primer, a second PCR ran about 7 to 12 cycles. Each CDR3 protein gets one entry after TCRdb re-called the 5' RACE reads with MiXCR. Of around 1,500,000 distinct CDR3 sequences in the sample, approximately 38% were seen once. This clonotype was seen at least ten times. This sequence joins TRBV29-1 and TRBJ2-7; TRBD1 is a possible D gene (5 bases). This clonotype originated in a woman aged 18-35 years in good health. The sample was blood. The CDR3 loop reads CSVYLTTVNEQYF. The DNA for the CDR3 is TGCAGCGTTTATCTTACGACAGTCAACGAGCAGTACTTC.